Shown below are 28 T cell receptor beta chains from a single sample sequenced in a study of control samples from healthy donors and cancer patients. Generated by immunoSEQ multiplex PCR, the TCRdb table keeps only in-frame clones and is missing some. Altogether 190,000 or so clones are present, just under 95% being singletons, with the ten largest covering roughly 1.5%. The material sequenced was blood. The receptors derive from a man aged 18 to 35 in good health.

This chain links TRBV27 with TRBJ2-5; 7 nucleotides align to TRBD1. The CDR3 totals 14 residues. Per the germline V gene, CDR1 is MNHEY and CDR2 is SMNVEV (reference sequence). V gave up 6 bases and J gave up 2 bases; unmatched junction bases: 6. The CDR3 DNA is TGTGCCAGCAGCACAGGGGCGACACAAGAGACCCAGTACTTC. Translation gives CASSTGATQETQYF.

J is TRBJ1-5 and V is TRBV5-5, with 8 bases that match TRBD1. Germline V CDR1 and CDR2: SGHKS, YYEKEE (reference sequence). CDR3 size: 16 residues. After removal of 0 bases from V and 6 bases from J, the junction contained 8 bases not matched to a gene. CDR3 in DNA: TGTGCCAGCAGCTTGGCCGGACAGGGATCTGTTCAGCCCCAGCATTTT. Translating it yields CASSLAGQGSVQPQHF.

In nucleotides, the CDR3 is TGTGCCAGCAGAACAGGGGGGTCCGCAACTAATGAAAAACTGTTTTTT. Protein product: CASRTGGSATNEKLFF. The chain links TRBV28 to TRBJ1-4; TRBD1 agrees at 8 bases. The CDR3 contains 16 residues. With V trimmed by 6 bases and J by 0 bases, 6 bases remained unmatched. Germline V gene sequence: CDR1 MDHEN, CDR2 SYDVKM. The complete variable domain, with remaining parts taken from reference TRBV28 and TRBJ1-4, reads DVKVTQSSRYLVKRTGEKVFLECVQDMDHENMFWYRQDPGLGLRLIYFSYDVKMKEKGDIPEGYSVSREKKERFSLILESASTNQTSMYLCASRTGGSATNEKLFFGSGTQLSVL.

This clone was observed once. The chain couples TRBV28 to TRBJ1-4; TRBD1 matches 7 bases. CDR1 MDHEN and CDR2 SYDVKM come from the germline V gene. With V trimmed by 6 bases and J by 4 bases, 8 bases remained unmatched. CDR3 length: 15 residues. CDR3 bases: TGTGCCAGCAGACAACATAGACAGGGTAATGAAAAACTGTTTTTT. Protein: CASRQHRQGNEKLFF.

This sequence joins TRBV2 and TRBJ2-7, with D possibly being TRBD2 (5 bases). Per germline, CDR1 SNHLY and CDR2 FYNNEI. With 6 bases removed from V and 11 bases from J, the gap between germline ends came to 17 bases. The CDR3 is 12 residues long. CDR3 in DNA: TGTGCCAGCAGCCCCTCCCGATCCGGGGAGTACTTC. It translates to CASSPSRSGEYF.

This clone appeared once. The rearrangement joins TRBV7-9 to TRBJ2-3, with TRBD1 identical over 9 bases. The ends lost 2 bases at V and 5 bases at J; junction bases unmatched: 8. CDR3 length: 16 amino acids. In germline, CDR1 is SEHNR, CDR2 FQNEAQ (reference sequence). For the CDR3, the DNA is TGTGCCAGCAGCTTACCTATCACAGGGGGCAGAGATACGCAGTATTTT. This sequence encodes CASSLPITGGRDTQYF.

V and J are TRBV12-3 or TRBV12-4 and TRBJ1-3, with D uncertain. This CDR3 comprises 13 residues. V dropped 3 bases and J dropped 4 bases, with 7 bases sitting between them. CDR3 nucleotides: TGTGCCAGCAGTTTCGGACCGGGAAACACCATATATTTT. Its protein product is CASSFGPGNTIYF.

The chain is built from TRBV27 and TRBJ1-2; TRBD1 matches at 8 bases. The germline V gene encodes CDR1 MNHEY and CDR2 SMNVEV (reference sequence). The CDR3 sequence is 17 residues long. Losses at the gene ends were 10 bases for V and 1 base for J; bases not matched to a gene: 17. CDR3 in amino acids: CATKRLGQGQFNYGYTF. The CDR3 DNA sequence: TGTGCCACCAAAAGACTTGGACAGGGACAATTTAACTATGGCTACACCTTC.

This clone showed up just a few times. CDR3 coding DNA: TGTGCCAGCAGCTTAGCAGGGGATCAGCCCCAGCATTTT. It is translated as CASSLAGDQPQHF. This sequence joins TRBV7-3 and TRBJ1-5; the D gene is possibly TRBD1 (6 bases). V gave up 2 bases and J gave up 5 bases, with 7 bases separating them. This CDR3 contains 13 residues. CDR1 SGHTA and CDR2 FQGTGA come from the germline V gene.

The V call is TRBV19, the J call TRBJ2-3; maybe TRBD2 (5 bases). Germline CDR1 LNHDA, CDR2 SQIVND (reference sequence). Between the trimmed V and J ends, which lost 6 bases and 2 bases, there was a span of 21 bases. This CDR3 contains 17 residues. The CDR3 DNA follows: TGTGCCAGTAGGCCCATAGAGGGCGCCAAATTCACAGATACGCAGTATTTT. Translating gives CASRPIEGAKFTDTQYF.

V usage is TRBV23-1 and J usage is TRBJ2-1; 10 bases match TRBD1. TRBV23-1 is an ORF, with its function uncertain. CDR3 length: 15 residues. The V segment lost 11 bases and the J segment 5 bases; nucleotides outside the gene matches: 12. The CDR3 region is CAVKTGGKGDNEQFF. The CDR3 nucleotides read TGCGCCGTAAAGACAGGGGGCAAGGGAGACAATGAGCAGTTCTTC.

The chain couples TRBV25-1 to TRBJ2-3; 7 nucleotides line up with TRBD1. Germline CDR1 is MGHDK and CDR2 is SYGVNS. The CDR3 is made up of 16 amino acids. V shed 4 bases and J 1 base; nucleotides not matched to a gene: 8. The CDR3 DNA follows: TGTGCCAGCAGTGTTCTAGGGGGCGGAGGCACAGATACGCAGTATTTT. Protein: CASSVLGGGGTDTQYF.

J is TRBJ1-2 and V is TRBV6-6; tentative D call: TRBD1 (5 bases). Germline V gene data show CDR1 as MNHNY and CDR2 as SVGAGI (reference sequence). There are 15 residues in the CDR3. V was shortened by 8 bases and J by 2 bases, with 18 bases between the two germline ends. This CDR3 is CASRKSGETNYGYTF. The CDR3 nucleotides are TGTGCCAGCCGAAAATCGGGGGAAACGAACTATGGCTACACCTTC.

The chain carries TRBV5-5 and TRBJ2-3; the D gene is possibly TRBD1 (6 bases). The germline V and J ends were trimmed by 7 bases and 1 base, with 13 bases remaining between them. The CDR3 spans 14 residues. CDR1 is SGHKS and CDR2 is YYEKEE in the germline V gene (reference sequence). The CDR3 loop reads CASSGAVGTDTQYF. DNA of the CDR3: TGTGCCAGCTCAGGGGCGGTTGGCACAGATACGCAGTATTTT.

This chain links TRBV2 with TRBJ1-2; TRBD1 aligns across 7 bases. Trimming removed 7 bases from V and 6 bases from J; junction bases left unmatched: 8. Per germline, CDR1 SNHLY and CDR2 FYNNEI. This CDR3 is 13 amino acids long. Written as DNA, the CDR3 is TGTGCCAGCATAGTGGAACAGGGGAATGGCTACACCTTC. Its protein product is CASIVEQGNGYTF.

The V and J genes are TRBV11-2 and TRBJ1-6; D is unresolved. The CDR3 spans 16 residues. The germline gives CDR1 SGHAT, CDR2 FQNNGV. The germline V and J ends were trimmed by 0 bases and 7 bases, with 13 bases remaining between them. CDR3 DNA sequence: TGTGCCAGCAGCTTAGAGGGTCCGGGAGGGAATTCACCCCTCCACTTT. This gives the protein CASSLEGPGGNSPLHF.

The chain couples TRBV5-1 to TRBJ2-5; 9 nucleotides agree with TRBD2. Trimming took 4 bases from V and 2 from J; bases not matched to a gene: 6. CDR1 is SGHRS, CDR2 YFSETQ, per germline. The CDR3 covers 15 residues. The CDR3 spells CASSMGLAGQETQYF. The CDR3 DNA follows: TGCGCCAGCAGCATGGGACTAGCAGGGCAAGAGACCCAGTACTTC.

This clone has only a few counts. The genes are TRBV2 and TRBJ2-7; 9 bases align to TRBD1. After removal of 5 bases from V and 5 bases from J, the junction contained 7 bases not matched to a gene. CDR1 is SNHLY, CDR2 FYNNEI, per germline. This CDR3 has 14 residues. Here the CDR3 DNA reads TGTGCCAGCAGTACCAACAGGGGGCGGAACGAGCAGTACTTC. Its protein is CASSTNRGRNEQYF. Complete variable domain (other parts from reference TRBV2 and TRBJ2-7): EPEVTQTPSHQVTQMGQEVILRCVPISNHLYFYWYRQILGQKVEFLVSFYNNEISEKSEIFDDQFSVERPDGSNFTLKIRSTKLEDSAMYFCASSTNRGRNEQYFGPGTRLTVT.

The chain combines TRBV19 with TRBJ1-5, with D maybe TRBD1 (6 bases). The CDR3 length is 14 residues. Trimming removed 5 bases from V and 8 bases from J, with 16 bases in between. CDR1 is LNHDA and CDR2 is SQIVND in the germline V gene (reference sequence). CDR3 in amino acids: CASSLWGAGEPQHF. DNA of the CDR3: TGTGCCAGTAGTTTATGGGGGGCCGGCGAGCCCCAGCATTTT.

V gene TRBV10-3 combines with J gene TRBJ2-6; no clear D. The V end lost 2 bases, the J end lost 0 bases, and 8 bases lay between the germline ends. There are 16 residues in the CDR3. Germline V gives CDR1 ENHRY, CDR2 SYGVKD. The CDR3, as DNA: TGTGCCATCAGTGAGGGCCGAAACTCTGGGGCCAACGTCCTGACTTTC. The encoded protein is CAISEGRNSGANVLTF.

The CDR3: CSVPTGGGYTF. CDR3 in DNA: TGCAGTGTACCCACAGGGGGAGGCTACACCTTC. This chain joins TRBV20-1 and TRBJ1-2; 8 bases fit TRBD1. Germline V CDR1 and CDR2: DFQATT, SNEGSKA (reference sequence). CDR3 size: 11 residues. Trimming took 7 bases from V and 8 from J; bases not matched to a gene: 6.

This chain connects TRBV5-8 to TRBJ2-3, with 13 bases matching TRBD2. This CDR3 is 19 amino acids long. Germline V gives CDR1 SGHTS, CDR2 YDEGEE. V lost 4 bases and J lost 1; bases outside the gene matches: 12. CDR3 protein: CASSLLAGGLRSGTDTQYF. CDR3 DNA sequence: TGTGCCAGCAGCCTACTAGCGGGGGGGCTACGTAGTGGCACAGATACGCAGTATTTT.

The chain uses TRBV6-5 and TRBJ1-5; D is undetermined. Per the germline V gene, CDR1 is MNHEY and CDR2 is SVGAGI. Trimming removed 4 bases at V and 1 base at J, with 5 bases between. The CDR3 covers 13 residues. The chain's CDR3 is CASSSRSNQPQHF. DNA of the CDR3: TGTGCCAGCAGTTCCAGGAGCAATCAGCCCCAGCATTTT.

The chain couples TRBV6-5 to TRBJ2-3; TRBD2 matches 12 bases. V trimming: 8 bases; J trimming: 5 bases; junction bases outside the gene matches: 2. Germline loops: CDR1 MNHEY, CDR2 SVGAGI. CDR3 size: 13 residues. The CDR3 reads CASPGLAGDTQYF. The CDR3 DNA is TGTGCCAGCCCGGGACTAGCGGGAGATACGCAGTATTTT.

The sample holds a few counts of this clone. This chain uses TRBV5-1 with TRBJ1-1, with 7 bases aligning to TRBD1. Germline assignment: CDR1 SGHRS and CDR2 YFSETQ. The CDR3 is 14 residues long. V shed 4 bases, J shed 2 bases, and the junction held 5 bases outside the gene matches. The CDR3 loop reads CASSVGQVNTEAFF. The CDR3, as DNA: TGCGCCAGCAGCGTAGGACAGGTAAACACTGAAGCTTTCTTT. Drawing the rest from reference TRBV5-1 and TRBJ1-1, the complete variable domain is KAGVTQTPRYLIKTRGQQVTLSCSPISGHRSVSWYQQTPGQGLQFLFEYFSETQRNKGNFPGRFSGRQFSNSRSEMNVSTLELGDSALYLCASSVGQVNTEAFFGQGTRLTVV.

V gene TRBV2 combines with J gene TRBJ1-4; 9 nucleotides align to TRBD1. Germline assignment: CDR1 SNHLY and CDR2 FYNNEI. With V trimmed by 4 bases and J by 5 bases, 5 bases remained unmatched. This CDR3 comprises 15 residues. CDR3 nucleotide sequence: TGTGCCAGCAGTGCGGGACAGGGCTTGAATGAAAAACTGTTTTTT. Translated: CASSAGQGLNEKLFF.

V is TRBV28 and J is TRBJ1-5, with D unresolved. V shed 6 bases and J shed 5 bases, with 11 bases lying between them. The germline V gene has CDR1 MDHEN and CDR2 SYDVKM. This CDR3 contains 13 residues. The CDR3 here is CASSTDGDQPQHF. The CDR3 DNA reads TGTGCCAGCAGCACCGACGGAGATCAGCCCCAGCATTTT.

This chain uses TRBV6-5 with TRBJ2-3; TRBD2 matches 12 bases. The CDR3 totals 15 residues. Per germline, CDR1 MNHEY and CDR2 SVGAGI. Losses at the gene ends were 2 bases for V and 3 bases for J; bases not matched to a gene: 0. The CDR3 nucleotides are TGTGCCAGCAGTTACGGACTAGCGGGAACAGATACGCAGTATTTT. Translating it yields CASSYGLAGTDTQYF.